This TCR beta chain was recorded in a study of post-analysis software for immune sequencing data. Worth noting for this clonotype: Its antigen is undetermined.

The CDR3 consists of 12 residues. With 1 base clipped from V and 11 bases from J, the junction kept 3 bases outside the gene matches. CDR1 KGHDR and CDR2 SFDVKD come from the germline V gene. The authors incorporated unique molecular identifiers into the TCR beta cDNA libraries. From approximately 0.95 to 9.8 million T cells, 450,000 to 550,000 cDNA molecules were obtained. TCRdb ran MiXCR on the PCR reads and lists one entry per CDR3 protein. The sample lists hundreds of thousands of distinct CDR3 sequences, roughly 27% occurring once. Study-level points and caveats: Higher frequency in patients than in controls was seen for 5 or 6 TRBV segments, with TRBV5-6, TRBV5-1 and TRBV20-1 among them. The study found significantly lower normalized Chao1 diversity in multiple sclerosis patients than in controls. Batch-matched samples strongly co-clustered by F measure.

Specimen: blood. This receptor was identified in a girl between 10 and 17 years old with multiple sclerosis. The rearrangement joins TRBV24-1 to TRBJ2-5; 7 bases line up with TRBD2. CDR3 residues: CATSDLGREQYF. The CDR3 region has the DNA TGTGCCACCAGTGATTTAGGGCGGGAGCAGTACTTC.